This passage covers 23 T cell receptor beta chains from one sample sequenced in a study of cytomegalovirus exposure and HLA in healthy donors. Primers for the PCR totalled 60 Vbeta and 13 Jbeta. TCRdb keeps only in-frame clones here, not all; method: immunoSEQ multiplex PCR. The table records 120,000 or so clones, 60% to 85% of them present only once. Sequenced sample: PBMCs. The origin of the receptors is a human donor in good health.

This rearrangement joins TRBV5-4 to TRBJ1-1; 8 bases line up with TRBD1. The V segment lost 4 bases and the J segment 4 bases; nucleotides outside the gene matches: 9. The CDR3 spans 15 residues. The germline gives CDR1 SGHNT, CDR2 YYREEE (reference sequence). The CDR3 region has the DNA TGTGCCAGCAGCGGGGGCAGGGGGCCGGGCACTGAAGCTTTCTTT. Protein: CASSGGRGPGTEAFF.

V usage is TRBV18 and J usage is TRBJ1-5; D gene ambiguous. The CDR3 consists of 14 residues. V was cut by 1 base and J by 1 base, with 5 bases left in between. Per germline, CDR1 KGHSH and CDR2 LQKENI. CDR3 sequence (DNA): TGTGCCAGCTCACCACGGCAAAGCAATCAGCCCCAGCATTTT. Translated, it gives CASSPRQSNQPQHF. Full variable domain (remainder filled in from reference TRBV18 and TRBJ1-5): NAGVMQNPRHLVRRRGQEARLRCSPMKGHSHVYWYRQLPEEGLKFMVYLQKENIIDESGMPKERFSAEFPKEGPSILRIQQVVRGDSAAYFCASSPRQSNQPQHFGDGTRLSIL.

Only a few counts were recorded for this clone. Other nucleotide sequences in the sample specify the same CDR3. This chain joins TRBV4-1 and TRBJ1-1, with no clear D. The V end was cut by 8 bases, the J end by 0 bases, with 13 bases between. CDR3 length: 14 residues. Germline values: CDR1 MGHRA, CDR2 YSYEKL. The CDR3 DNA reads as TGCGCCAGCCGCGGCCCCCTCATGAACACTGAAGCTTTCTTT. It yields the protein CASRGPLMNTEAFF.

The CDR3 DNA follows: TGTGCCAGCAGCGACATGACTAGCGGGATCGGGGAGCTGTTTTTT. Translation: CASSDMTSGIGELFF. V and J are TRBV9 and TRBJ2-2; 11 positions agree with TRBD2. Germline trimming cut 3 bases from V and 7 bases from J; bases unmatched to any gene: 5. CDR3 length equals 15 residues. Germline lookup yields CDR1 SGDLS and CDR2 YYNGEE.

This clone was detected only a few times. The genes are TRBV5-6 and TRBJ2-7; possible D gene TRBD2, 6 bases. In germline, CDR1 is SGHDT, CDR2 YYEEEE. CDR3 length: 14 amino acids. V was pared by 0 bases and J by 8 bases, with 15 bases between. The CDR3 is CASSLASTGDQQYF. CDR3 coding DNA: TGTGCCAGCAGCTTGGCCAGTACGGGGGATCAGCAGTACTTC.

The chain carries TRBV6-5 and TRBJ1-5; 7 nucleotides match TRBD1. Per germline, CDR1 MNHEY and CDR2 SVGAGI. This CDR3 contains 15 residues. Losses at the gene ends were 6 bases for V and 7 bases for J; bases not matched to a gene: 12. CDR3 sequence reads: CASSPQGFREQPQHF. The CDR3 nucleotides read TGTGCCAGCAGCCCACAGGGGTTTAGAGAACAGCCCCAGCATTTT.

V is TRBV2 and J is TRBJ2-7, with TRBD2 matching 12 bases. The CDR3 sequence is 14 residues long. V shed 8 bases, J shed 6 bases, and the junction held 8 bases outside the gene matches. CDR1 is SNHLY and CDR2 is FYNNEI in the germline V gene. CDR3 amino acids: CASFLTTSGGEQYF. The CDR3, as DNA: TGTGCCAGCTTCCTGACGACTAGCGGGGGCGAGCAGTACTTC.

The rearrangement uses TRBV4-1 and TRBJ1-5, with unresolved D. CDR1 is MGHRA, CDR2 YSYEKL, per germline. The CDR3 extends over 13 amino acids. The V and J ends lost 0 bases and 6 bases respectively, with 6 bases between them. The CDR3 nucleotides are TGCGCCAGCAGCCAAGATCTCGGTCAGCCCCAGCATTTT. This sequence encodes CASSQDLGQPQHF.

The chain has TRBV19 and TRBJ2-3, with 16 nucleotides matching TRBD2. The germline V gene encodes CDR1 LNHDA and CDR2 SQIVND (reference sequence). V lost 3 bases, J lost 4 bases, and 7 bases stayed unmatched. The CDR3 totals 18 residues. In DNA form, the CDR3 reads TGTGCCAGTAGTATGGACCTCGGGACTAGCGGGGGGGCAGATACGCAGTATTTT. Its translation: CASSMDLGTSGGADTQYF.

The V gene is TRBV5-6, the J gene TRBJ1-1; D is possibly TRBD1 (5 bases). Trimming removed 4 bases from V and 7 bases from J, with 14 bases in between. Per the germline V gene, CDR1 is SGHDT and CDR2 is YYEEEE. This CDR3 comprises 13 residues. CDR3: CASSPPTANEAFF. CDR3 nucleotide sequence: TGTGCCAGCAGCCCGCCGACAGCCAATGAAGCTTTCTTT.

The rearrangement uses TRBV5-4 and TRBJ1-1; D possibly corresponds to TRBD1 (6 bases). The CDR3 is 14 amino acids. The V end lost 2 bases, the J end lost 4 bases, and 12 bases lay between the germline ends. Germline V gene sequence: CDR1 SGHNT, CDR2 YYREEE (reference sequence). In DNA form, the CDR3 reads TGTGCCAGCAGCTTACTTCTAGGGGGCACTGAAGCTTTCTTT. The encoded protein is CASSLLLGGTEAFF.

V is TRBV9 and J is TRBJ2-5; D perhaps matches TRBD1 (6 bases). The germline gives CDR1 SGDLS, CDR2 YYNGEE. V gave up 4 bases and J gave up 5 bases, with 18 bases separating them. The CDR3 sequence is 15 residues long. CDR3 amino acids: CASSSWWTAPETQYF. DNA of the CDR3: TGTGCCAGCAGCTCTTGGTGGACAGCCCCCGAGACCCAGTACTTC.

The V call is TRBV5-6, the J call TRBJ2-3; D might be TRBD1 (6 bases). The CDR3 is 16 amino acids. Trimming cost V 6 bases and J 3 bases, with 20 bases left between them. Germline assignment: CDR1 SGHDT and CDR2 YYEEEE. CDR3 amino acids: CASTTRGPLWTDTQYF. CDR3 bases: TGTGCCAGCACGACCAGGGGACCCCTATGGACAGATACGCAGTATTTT.

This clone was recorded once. CDR3 coding DNA: TGTGCCAGCAGTGCAGACAGCTACGAGCAGTACTTC. Translated, it gives CASSADSYEQYF. V gene TRBV9 combines with J gene TRBJ2-7, with D possibly TRBD1 on 5 matching bases. This CDR3 is 12 amino acids long. CDR1 is SGDLS and CDR2 is YYNGEE in the germline V gene. V was cut by 5 bases and J by 3 bases, with 9 bases left in between. The full variable domain, its missing parts supplied by reference TRBV9 and TRBJ2-7, is DSGVTQTPKHLITATGQRVTLRCSPRSGDLSVYWYQQSLDQGLQFLIQYYNGEERAKGNILERFSAQQFPDLHSELNLSSLELGDSALYFCASSADSYEQYFGPGTRLTVT.

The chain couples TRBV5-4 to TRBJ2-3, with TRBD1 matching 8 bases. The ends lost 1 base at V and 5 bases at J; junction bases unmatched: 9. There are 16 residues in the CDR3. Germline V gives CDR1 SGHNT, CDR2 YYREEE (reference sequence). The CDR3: CASSLHPGQEVDTQYF. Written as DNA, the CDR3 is TGTGCCAGCAGCTTGCACCCGGGACAGGAGGTAGATACGCAGTATTTT.

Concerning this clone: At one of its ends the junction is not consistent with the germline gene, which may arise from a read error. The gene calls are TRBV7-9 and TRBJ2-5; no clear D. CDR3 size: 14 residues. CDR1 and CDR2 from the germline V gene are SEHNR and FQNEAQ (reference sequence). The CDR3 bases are TGTTCCAGCAGCTTAGGAAGTCAGGCCGAGACCCAGTACTTC. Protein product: CSSSLGSQAETQYF.

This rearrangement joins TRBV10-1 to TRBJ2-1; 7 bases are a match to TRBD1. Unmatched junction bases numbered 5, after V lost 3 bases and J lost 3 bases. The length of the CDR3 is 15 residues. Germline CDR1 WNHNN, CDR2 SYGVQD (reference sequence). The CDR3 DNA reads TGCGCCAGCAGTGAAGGGACAGTTTACTACAATGAGCAGTTCTTC. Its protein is CASSEGTVYYNEQFF.

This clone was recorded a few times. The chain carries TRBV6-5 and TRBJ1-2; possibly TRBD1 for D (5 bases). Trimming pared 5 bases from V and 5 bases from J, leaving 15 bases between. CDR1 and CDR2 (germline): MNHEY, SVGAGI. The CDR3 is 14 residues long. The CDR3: CASSPGTHSYGYTF. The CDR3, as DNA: TGTGCCAGCAGTCCCGGGACTCACTCTTATGGCTACACCTTC.

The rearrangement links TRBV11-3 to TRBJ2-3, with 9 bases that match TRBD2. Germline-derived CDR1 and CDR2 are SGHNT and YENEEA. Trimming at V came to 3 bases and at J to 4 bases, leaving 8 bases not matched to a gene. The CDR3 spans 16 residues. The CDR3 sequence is CASSLGTRGGPDTQYF. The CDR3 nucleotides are TGTGCCAGCAGCTTGGGTACGCGGGGGGGCCCAGATACGCAGTATTTT.

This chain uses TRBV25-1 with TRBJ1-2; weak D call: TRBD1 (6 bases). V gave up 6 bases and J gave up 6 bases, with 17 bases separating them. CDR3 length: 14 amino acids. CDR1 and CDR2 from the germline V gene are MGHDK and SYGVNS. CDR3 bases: TGTGCCAGCAGGGAAACGGGACATAAGGATGGCTACACCTTC. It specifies CASRETGHKDGYTF.

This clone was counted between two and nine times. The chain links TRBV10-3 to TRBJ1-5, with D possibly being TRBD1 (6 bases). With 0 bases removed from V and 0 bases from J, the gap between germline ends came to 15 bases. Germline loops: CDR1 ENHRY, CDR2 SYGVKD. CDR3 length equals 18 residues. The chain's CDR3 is CAISESRQGSYSNQPQHF. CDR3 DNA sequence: TGTGCCATCAGTGAGTCCAGGCAGGGGTCCTATAGCAATCAGCCCCAGCATTTT.

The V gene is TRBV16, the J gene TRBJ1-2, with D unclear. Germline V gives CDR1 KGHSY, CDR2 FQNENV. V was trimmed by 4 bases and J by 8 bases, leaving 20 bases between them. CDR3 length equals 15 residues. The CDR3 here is CASSRNPAGKEGYTF. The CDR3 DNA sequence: TGTGCCAGCAGCCGTAACCCGGCCGGGAAAGAGGGCTACACCTTC.

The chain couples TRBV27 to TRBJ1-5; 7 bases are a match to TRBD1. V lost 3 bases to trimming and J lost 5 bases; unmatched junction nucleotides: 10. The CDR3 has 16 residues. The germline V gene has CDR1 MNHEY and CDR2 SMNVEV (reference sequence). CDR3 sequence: CASSLFGTELHQPQHF. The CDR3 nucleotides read TGTGCCAGCAGTTTGTTTGGGACAGAACTTCATCAGCCCCAGCATTTT.